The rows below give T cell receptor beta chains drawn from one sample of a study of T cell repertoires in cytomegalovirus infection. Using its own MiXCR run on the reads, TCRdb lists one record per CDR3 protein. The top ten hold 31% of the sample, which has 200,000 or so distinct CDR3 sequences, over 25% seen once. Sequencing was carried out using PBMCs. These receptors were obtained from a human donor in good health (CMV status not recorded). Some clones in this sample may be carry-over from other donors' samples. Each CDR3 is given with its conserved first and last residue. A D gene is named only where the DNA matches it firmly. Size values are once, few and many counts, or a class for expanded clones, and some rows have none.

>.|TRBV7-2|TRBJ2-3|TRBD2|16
CASSLDQRGGTDTQYF
TGTGCCAGCAGCTTAGACCAGCGGGGGGGCACAGATACGCAGTATTTT
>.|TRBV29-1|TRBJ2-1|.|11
CSVVPGYEQFF
TGCAGCGTTGTACCCGGGTATGAGCAGTTCTTC
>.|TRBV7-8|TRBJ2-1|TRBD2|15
CASSLNAGGKVSQFF
TGTGCCAGCAGCTTAAACGCGGGGGGGAAGGTCTCGCAGTTCTTC
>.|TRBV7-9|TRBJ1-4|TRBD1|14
CASRSGTGLEKLFF
TGTGCCAGCAGGTCCGGGACAGGACTTGAAAAACTGTTTTTT
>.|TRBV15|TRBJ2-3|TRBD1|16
CATSRAQGSRTDTQYF
TGTGCCACCAGCAGGGCACAGGGGTCGAGGACAGATACGCAGTATTTT
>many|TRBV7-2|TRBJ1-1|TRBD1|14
CASSLTGDDTEAFF
TGTGCCAGCAGCTTGACAGGGGATGACACTGAAGCTTTCTTT
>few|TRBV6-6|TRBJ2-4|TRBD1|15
CASSYSGQGVNIQYF
TGTGCCAGCAGTTACTCGGGACAGGGAGTGAACATTCAGTACTTC
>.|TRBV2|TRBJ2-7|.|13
CASKRGLFYEQYF
TGTGCCAGCAAACGGGGACTCTTCTACGAGCAGTACTTC
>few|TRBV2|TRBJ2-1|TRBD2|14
CASKGAGGPHEQFF
TGTGCCAGCAAGGGGGCGGGGGGGCCCCATGAGCAGTTCTTC
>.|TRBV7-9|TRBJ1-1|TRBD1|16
CASSSDREGENTEAFF
TGTGCCAGCAGCTCGGACAGGGAAGGAGAGAACACTGAAGCTTTCTTT
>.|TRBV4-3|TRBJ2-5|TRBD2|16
CASSPELAAGGETQYF
TGCGCCAGCAGCCCCGAATTGGCCGCGGGGGGGGAGACCCAGTACTTC
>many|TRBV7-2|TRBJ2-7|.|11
CASSHSDEQYF
TGTGCCAGCAGCCACTCTGACGAGCAGTACTTC
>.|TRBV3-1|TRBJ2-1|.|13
CASSLSVGDEQFF
TGTGCCAGCAGCCTTTCGGTAGGGGATGAGCAGTTCTTC
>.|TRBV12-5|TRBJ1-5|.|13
CASGLLERGPQHF
TGTGCTAGTGGTTTGTTAGAGAGAGGGCCCCAGCATTTT
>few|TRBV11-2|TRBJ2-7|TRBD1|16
CASRSLRQGSSYEQYF
TGTGCCAGCAGGTCTCTGCGACAGGGGAGCTCCTACGAGCAGTACTTC
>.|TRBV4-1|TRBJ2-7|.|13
CASSQSFSYEQYF
TGCGCCAGCAGCCAATCATTCTCCTACGAGCAGTACTTC
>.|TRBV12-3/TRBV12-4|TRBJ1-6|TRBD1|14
CASTLGTGNSPLHF
TGTGCCAGCACCCTCGGGACAGGGAATTCACCCCTCCACTTT
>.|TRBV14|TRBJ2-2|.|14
CASSHRIRTGELFF
TGTGCCAGCAGCCATAGGATCAGGACCGGGGAGCTGTTTTTT
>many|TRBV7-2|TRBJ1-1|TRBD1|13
CASSLRQGDEAFF
TGTGCCAGCAGCCTTAGACAGGGTGATGAAGCTTTCTTT
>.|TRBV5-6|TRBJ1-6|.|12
CASSGRRAPLHF
TGTGCCAGCAGCGGGAGAAGGGCACCCCTCCACTTT
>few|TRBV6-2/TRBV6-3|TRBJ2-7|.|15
CASRLGTASGYEQYF
TGTGCCAGCAGGCTAGGGACCGCAAGTGGCTACGAGCAGTACTTC
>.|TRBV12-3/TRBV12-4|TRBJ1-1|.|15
CASSLVPGGNTEAFF
TGTGCCAGCAGTTTAGTGCCCGGGGGGAACACTGAAGCTTTCTTT
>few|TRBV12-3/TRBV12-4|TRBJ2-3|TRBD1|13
CASTGDSSDTQYF
TGTGCCAGCACTGGGGACAGCTCAGATACGCAGTATTTT
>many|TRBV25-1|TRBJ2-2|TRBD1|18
CASSDHRRDRANTGELFF
TGTGCCAGCAGTGACCATCGAAGGGACAGGGCGAACACCGGGGAGCTGTTTTTT
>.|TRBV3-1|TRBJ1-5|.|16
CASSPGHPYSNQPQHF
TGTGCCAGCAGCCCCGGACACCCGTATAGCAATCAGCCCCAGCATTTT
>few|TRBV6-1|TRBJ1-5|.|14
CATRDYLSNQPQHF
TGTGCCACAAGGGACTATCTTAGCAATCAGCCCCAGCATTTT
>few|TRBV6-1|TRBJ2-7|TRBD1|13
CASSRDRGHEQYF
TGTGCCAGCAGTCGGGACAGGGGCCACGAGCAGTACTTC
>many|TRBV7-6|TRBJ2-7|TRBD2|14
CASSSGTSLYEQYF
TGTGCCAGCAGCTCCGGGACTAGCCTGTACGAGCAGTACTTC
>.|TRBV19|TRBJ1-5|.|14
CASSPRGGLQPQHF
TGTGCCAGTAGTCCTCGCGGGGGGCTTCAGCCCCAGCATTTT
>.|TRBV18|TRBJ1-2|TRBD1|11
CASSTGGGYTF
TGTGCCAGCTCAACAGGGGGAGGCTACACCTTC
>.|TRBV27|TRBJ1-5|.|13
CASKLSGGQPQHF
TGTGCCAGCAAACTATCCGGAGGTCAGCCCCAGCATTTT
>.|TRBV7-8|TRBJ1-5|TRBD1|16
CASSLIPGQGTQPQHF
TGTGCCAGCAGCTTAATCCCGGGACAGGGGACGCAGCCCCAGCATTTT
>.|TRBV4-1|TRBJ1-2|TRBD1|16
CDSSQAGTGIIAGYTF
TGCGACAGCAGCCAAGCCGGGACAGGGATAATTGCTGGCTACACCTTC
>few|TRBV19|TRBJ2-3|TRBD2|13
CASSVAGEDTQYF
TGTGCCAGTAGCGTAGCGGGGGAAGATACCCAGTATTTT
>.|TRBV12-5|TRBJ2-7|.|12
CASGLLTREQYF
TGTGCTAGTGGTTTGTTAACGCGGGAGCAGTACTTC
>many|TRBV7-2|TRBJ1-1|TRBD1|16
CASSSGLTGENTEAFF
TGTGCCAGCAGCTCTGGGCTAACAGGGGAAAACACTGAAGCTTTCTTT
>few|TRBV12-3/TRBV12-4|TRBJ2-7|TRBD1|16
CASSPHPGQGLYEQYF
TGTGCCAGCAGTCCCCATCCGGGACAGGGTCTCTACGAGCAGTACTTC
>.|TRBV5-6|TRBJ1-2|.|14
CASSLPLVGYGYTF
TGTGCCAGCAGCTTGCCGTTGGTCGGGTATGGCTACACCTTC
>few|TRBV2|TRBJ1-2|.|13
CASSDWDIYGYTF
TGTGCCAGCAGTGATTGGGATATCTATGGCTACACCTTC
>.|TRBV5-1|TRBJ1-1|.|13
CASSLIQWSEAFF
TGCGCCAGCAGCTTGATCCAATGGAGTGAAGCTTTCTTT
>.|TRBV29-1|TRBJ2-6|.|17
CSVEERTPSSGANVLTF
TGCAGCGTTGAGGAGAGGACACCTAGCTCTGGGGCCAACGTCCTGACTTTC